This TCR beta chain was captured by sequencing in a study of cytomegalovirus exposure and HLA in healthy donors. The CDR3 has 14 amino acids. Germline lookup yields CDR1 SGHNT and CDR2 YYREEE (reference sequence). Trimming left V 4 bases short and J 5 bases short, with 16 bases between. Study results and limitations: Indistinguishability led to the exclusion of some V segments, TRBV6-2 and TRBV6-3 included.

The primer mix had 60 Vbeta and 13 Jbeta primers. Clones were read by immunoSEQ multiplex PCR, and TCRdb kept only the in-frame ones, dropping some. There are around 98,000 clones in the sample; approximately 78% occur only once, and more than 1.4% lies in the top ten. Regarding this clone: What it binds is unknown.

What was sequenced was PBMCs. This TCR came from a middle-aged man in good health and CMV-seronegative. The chain carries TRBV5-4 and TRBJ2-7, with D uncertain. CDR3 nucleotide sequence: TGTGCCAGCAGCACCGCCCCGTCCGAGAACGAGCAGTACTTC. It codes for CASSTAPSENEQYF. Complete variable domain (other parts from reference TRBV5-4 and TRBJ2-7): ETGVTQSPTHLIKTRGQQVTLRCSSQSGHNTVSWYQQALGQGPQFIFQYYREEENGRGNFPPRFSGLQFPNYSSELNVNALELDDSALYLCASSTAPSENEQYFGPGTRLTVT.